The next 5 T cell receptor beta chains were all read from a single sample in a study of T cell responses to AZD1222 COVID-19 vaccine. Method: immunoSEQ multiplex PCR; TCRdb's copy keeps in-frame clones and lacks some. This table has more than 95,000 clones, about 87% appearing once. Sequences were derived from peripheral blood, sampled on day 0 of AZD1222 vaccination. The source of these receptors is an adult in good health.

The V call is TRBV28, the J call TRBJ1-5, with D hard to call. Germline assignment: CDR1 MDHEN and CDR2 SYDVKM. V was cut by 4 bases and J by 12 bases, with 13 bases left in between. The CDR3 length is 12 residues. The CDR3 DNA reads as TGTGCCAGCAGTTCCTCCGACTTGATCCAGCATTTT. It yields the protein CASSSSDLIQHF.

V is TRBV30 and J is TRBJ1-3; D remains unclear. CDR1 is GTSNPN and CDR2 is SVGIG in the germline V gene (reference sequence). This CDR3 comprises 15 residues. The germline V and J ends were trimmed by 3 bases and 0 bases, with 12 bases remaining between them. CDR3 amino acids: CAWSPGSDSGNTIYF. The CDR3 nucleotides are TGTGCCTGGAGCCCGGGAAGCGACTCTGGAAACACCATATATTTT.

The chain has TRBV5-4 and TRBJ2-1; the match to TRBD2 covers 10 bases. CDR1 is SGHNT, CDR2 YYREEE, per germline (reference sequence). The CDR3 spans 15 residues. V was clipped by 1 base and J by 4 bases; unmatched bases: 2. Here the CDR3 reads CASSLRAGGYNEQFF. The CDR3 coding sequence is TGTGCCAGCAGCTTGAGAGCGGGGGGGTACAATGAGCAGTTCTTC.

The chain couples TRBV19 to TRBJ1-1; D is perhaps TRBD1 (6 bases). Germline CDR1 is LNHDA and CDR2 is SQIVND (reference sequence). V shed 0 bases and J shed 4 bases, with 9 bases lying between them. CDR3 length equals 14 residues. Here the CDR3 DNA reads TGTGCCAGTAGTATAGAAGGCAGGGGCACTGAAGCTTTCTTT. Residues: CASSIEGRGTEAFF.

The V call is TRBV2, the J call TRBJ1-1, with 8 positions matching TRBD1. Germline CDR1 and CDR2: SNHLY and FYNNEI. This CDR3 comprises 14 residues. The ends lost 4 bases at V and 3 bases at J; junction bases unmatched: 4. The CDR3 region is CASSVTGADTEAFF. CDR3 sequence (DNA): TGTGCCAGCAGTGTGACAGGGGCCGACACTGAAGCTTTCTTT. The whole variable domain, remainder taken from reference TRBV2 and TRBJ1-1, is EPEVTQTPSHQVTQMGQEVILRCVPISNHLYFYWYRQILGQKVEFLVSFYNNEISEKSEIFDDQFSVERPDGSNFTLKIRSTKLEDSAMYFCASSVTGADTEAFFGQGTRLTVV.